This record concerns one TCR beta chain sequence. The antigen remains undetermined. The sample is drawn from a study of response to subunit inactivated influenza vaccine. The CDR3 is made up of 13 amino acids. Trimming left V 4 bases short and J 7 bases short, with 10 bases between. CDR1 MDHEN and CDR2 SYDVKM come from the germline V gene. TCRdb fed the RT-PCR reads into MiXCR, producing one record per CDR3 protein. The sample shows some 500,000 distinct CDR3 sequences, 16% of them seen only once. Study results and caveats: New T cells are recruited in small numbers by each seasonal influenza vaccination, according to the authors' suggestion.

This sequence originates from a man aged 50-75 years who received an inactivated influenza vaccine. This material consisted of CD4+ T cells sorted from PBMCs, taken approximately 25 months after vaccination. The chain couples TRBV28 to TRBJ1-4, with D maybe TRBD1 (6 bases). CDR3 DNA: TGTGCCAGCAGTTCTCACAGGGCTGAAAAACTGTTTTTT. It yields the protein CASSSHRAEKLFF.